This record looks at one TCR beta chain sequence and its context. The entry originates in a study of blood T cell repertoires in COVID-19. Study information: Spain, Italy and the United States supplied samples that represented acute and convalescent COVID-19. The analysed material was cDNA or gDNA that came from T cells, B-cell-depleted T cells, or PBMCs.

How the authors handled the data: Amplification from reference gene primers served as the basis for estimated nucleated cell counts. TCRdb keeps only in-frame clones here, not all; method: immunoSEQ multiplex PCR. Clone size and V and J calls were adopted from that table, with D and trimming inferred from the DNA. The table shows about 83,000 clones, with 65% to 80% occurring only once. The CDR3 extends over 17 amino acids. CDR1 MNHNS and CDR2 SASEGT come from the germline V gene. V trimming: 4 bases; J trimming: 6 bases; junction bases outside the gene matches: 13. This clonotype originated in a woman over 75 with active or convalescent COVID-19. Sample: peripheral blood. V gene TRBV6-1 combines with J gene TRBJ2-3, with 10 bases matching TRBD1. CDR3 loop: CASSATGTGAVMDTQYF. CDR3 in DNA: TGTGCCAGCAGTGCGACAGGGACAGGGGCTGTAATGGATACGCAGTATTTT.